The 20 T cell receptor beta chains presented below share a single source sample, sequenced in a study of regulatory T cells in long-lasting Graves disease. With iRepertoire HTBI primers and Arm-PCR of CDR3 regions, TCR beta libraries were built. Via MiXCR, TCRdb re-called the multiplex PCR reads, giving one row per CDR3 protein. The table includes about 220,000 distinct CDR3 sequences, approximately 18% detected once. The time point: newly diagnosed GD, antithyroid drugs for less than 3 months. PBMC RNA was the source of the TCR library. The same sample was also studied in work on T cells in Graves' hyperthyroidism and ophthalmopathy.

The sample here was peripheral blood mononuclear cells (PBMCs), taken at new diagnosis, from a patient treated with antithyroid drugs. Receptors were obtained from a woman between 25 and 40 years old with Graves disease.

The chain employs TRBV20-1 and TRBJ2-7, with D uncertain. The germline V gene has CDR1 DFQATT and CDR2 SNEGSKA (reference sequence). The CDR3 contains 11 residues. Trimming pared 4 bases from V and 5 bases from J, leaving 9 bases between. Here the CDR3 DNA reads TGCAGTGCTAAACCCATGGACGAGCAGTACTTC. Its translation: CSAKPMDEQYF.

The CDR3 nucleotides read TGTGCCAGCAGTTCCCCTCGGGGGGTCACTTCACCCCTCCACTTT. Translating it yields CASSSPRGVTSPLHF. The rearrangement links TRBV28 to TRBJ1-6; TRBD1 might be the D (5 bases). CDR3 size: 15 residues. Per germline, CDR1 MDHEN and CDR2 SYDVKM. V lost 4 bases and J 9 bases, leaving 16 bases between the germline ends.

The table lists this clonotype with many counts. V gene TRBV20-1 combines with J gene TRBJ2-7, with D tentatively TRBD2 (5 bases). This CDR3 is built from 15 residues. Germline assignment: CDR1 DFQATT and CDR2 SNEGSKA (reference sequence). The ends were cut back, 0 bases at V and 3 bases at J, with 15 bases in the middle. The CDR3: CSARDPQTTLYEQYF. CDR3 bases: TGCAGTGCTAGAGATCCGCAGACTACCCTCTACGAGCAGTACTTC.

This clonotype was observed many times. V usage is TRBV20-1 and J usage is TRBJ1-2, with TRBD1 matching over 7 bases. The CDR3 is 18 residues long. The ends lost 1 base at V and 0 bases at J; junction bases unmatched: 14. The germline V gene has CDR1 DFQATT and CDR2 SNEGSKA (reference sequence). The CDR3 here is CSARVKTRDRPSNYGYTF. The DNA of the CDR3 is TGCAGTGCTAGAGTTAAAACTCGGGACAGACCCTCTAACTATGGCTACACCTTC.

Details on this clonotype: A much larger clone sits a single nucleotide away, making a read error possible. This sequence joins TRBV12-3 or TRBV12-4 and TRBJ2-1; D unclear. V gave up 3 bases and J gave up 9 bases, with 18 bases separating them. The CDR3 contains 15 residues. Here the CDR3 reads CASSFPFAERIEQFF. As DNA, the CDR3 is TGTGCCAGCAGTTTCCCCTTCGCCGAAAGGATTGAGCAGTTCTTC.

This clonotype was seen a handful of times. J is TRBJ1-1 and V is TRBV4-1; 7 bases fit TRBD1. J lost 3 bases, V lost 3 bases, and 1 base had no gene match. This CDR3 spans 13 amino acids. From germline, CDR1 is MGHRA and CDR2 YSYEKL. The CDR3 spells CASSQGQHTEAFF. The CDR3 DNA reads TGCGCCAGCAGCCAGGGACAGCACACTGAAGCTTTCTTT.

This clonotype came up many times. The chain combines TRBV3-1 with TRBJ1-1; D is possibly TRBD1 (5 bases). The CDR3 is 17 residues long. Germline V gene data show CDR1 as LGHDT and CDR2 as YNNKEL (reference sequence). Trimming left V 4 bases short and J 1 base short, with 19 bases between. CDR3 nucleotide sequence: TGTGCCAGCAGCCCATCGACCCTCCAGGGACCGAACACTGAAGCTTTCTTT. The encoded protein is CASSPSTLQGPNTEAFF.

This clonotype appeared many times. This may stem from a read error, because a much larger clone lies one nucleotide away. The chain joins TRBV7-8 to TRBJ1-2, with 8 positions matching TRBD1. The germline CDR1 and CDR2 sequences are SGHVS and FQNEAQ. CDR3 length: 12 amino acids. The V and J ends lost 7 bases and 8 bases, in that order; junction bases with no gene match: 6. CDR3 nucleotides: TGTGCCAGCAACTCGACAGGGGTCGGCTACACCTTC. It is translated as CASNSTGVGYTF.

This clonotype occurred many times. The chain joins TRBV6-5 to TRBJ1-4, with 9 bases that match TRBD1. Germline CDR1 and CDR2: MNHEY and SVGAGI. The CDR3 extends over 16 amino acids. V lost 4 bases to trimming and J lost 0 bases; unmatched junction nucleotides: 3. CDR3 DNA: TGTGCCAGCAGTTTGACAGGGGGAGCAACTAATGAAAAACTGTTTTTT. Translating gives CASSLTGGATNEKLFF.

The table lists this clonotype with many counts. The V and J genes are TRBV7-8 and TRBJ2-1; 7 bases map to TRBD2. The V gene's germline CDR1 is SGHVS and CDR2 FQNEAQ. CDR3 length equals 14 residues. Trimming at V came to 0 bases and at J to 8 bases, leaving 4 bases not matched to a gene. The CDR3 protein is CASSLAGGADEQFF. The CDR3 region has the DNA TGTGCCAGCAGCTTAGCGGGAGGGGCTGATGAGCAGTTCTTC. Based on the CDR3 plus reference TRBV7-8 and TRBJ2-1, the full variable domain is GAGVSQSPRYKVAKRGQDVALRCDPISGHVSLFWYQQALGQGPEFLTYFQNEAQLDKSGLPSDRFFAERPEGSVSTLKIQRTQQEDSAVYLCASSLAGGADEQFFGPGTRLTVL.

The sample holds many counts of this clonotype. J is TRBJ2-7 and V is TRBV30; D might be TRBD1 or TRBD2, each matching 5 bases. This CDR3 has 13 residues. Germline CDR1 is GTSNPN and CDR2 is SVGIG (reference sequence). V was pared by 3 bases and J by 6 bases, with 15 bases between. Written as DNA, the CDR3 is TGTGCCTGGAGCCGGGACGTCGGGTTCGAGCAGTACTTC. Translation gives CAWSRDVGFEQYF. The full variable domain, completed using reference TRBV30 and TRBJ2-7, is SQTIHQWPATLVQPVGSPLSLECTVEGTSNPNLYWYRQAAGRGLQLLFYSVGIGQISSEVPQNLSASRPQDRQFILSSKKLLLSDSGFYLCAWSRDVGFEQYFGPGTRLTVT.

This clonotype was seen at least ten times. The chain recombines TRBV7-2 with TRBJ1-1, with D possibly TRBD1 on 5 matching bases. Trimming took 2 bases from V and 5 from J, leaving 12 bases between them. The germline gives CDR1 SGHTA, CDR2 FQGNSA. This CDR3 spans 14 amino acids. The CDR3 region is CASSLSGGWTEAFF. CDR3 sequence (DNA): TGTGCCAGCAGCTTATCGGGGGGTTGGACTGAAGCTTTCTTT.

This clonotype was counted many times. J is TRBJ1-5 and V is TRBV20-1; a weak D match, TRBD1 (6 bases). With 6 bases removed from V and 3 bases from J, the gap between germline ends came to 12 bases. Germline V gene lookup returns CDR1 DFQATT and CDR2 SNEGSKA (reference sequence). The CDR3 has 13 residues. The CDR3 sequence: CSAAWDTNQPQHF. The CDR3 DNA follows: TGCAGTGCCGCATGGGACACCAATCAGCCCCAGCATTTT.

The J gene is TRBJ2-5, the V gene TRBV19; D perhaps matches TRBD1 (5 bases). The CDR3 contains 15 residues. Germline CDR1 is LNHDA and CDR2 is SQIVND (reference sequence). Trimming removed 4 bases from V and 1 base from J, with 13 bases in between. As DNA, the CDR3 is TGTGCCAGTAGTAGACCAGGGTTTCCCCAAGAGACCCAGTACTTC. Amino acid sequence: CASSRPGFPQETQYF. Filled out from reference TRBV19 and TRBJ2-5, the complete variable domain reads DGGITQSPKYLFRKEGQNVTLSCEQNLNHDAMYWYRQDPGQGLRLIYYSQIVNDFQKGDIAEGYSVSREKKESFPLTVTSAQKNPTAFYLCASSRPGFPQETQYFGPGTRLLVL.

The CDR3 region has the DNA TGTGCCAGCAGTCCTAACCCGGGACGGAGCTATAATTCACCCCTCCACTTT. This gives the protein CASSPNPGRSYNSPLHF. The V call is TRBV27, the J call TRBJ1-6; D perhaps matches TRBD1 (5 bases). This CDR3 comprises 17 residues. Trimming shortened V by 5 bases and J by 3 bases, and 17 bases separated the two germline ends. Germline lookup yields CDR1 MNHEY and CDR2 SMNVEV (reference sequence).

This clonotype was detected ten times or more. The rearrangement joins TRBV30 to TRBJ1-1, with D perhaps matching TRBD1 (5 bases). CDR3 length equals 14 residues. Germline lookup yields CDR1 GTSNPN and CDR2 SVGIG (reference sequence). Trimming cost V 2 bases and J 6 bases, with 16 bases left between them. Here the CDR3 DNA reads TGTGCCTGGAGTATGTGGGGCTCGGACCCTGAAGCTTTCTTT. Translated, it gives CAWSMWGSDPEAFF.

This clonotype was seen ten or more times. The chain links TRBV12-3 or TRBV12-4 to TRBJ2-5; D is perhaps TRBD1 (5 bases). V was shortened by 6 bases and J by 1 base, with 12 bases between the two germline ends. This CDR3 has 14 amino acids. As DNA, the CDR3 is TGTGCCAGCAGAGCAGACAGACCCCAAGAGACCCAGTACTTC. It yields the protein CASRADRPQETQYF.

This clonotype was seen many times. CDR3 sequence: CASSLSGLGTEAFF. CDR3 nucleotide sequence: TGTGCCAGCAGCCTCTCGGGTTTAGGCACTGAAGCTTTCTTT. The genes are TRBV27 and TRBJ1-1; unclear D gene. Germline CDR1 reads MNHEY; CDR2 reads SMNVEV (reference sequence). V shed 6 bases and J shed 4 bases, with 15 bases lying between them. There are 14 residues in the CDR3.

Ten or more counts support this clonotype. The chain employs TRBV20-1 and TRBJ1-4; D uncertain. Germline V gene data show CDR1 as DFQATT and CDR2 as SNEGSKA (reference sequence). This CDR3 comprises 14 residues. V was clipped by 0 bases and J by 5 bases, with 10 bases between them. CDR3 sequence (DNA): TGCAGTGCTAGAGATGCGTCCGTAAATGAAAAACTGTTTTTT. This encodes CSARDASVNEKLFF.

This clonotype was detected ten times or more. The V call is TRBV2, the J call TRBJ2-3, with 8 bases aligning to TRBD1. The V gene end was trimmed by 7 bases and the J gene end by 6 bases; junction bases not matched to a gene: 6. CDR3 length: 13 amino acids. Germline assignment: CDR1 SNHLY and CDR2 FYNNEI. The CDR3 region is CASNAGGGDTQYF. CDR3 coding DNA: TGTGCCAGCAATGCAGGGGGCGGCGATACGCAGTATTTT.